The 15 T cell receptor beta chains reported below all come from one sample, sequenced in a study of T cells in Graves' hyperthyroidism and ophthalmopathy. The source material, RNA transcripts, was used to amplify TCR beta CDR3 regions. HTBI primers were the set used in a first-round RT-PCR of the TCR CDR3. MiXCR, run by TCRdb on the multiplex PCR reads, gives a single entry per CDR3 protein. This table has roughly 500,000 distinct CDR3 sequences, over 35% appearing once. The sequencing input was peripheral blood or thyroid tissue (not recorded which). All receptors derive from an adult woman with Graves' disease, either hyperthyroidism or ophthalmopathy (not recorded which).

The chain is built from TRBV29-1 and TRBJ2-7; D might be TRBD2 (7 bases). The CDR3 loop spans 13 amino acids. V lost 8 bases, J lost 2 bases, and 16 bases lay in between. CDR1 is SQVTM, CDR2 ANQGSEA, per germline. CDR3 DNA sequence: TGCAGCTTGACTCGGGGGGCAACCTACGAGCAGTACTTC. Its translation is CSLTRGATYEQYF.

Many counts were recorded for this clonotype. The rearrangement uses TRBV9 and TRBJ2-7; D might be TRBD2 (6 bases). This CDR3 is built from 15 residues. Looked up from germline, CDR1 is SGDLS and CDR2 is YYNGEE. Trimming cost V 10 bases and J 5 bases, with 25 bases left between them. CDR3 region: CARALGGEGRNEQYF. CDR3 bases: TGTGCCCGCGCCCTGGGCGGCGAGGGGAGGAACGAGCAGTACTTC.

In DNA, the CDR3 is TGCGCCAGCAGTGTCGGGGGGTCCAACGAGCAGTACTTC. It is translated as CASSVGGSNEQYF. V is TRBV10-2 and J is TRBJ2-7, with TRBD2 identical over 7 bases. This CDR3 has 13 residues. Germline V gives CDR1 WSHSY, CDR2 SAAADI. Trimming took 4 bases from V and 5 from J; bases not matched to a gene: 5.

The V gene is TRBV20-1, the J gene TRBJ1-2; 9 bases map to TRBD1. The CDR3 is 16 residues long. With V trimmed by 4 bases and J by 6 bases, 15 bases remained unmatched. The germline CDR1 and CDR2 sequences are DFQATT and SNEGSKA (reference sequence). CDR3 sequence: CSAMNLAGTGYDGYTF. The DNA for the CDR3 is TGCAGTGCTATGAATCTCGCCGGGACAGGGTACGATGGCTACACCTTC.

With regard to this clonotype: Relative to the germline gene, one junction end is altered; a read error may explain this. The rearrangement uses TRBV24-1 and TRBJ1-2; 8 nucleotides match TRBD1. The CDR3 is 17 residues long. The germline CDR1 and CDR2 sequences are KGHDR and SFDVKD. The CDR3 loop is CASSDLQGARGNYGYTF. As DNA, the CDR3 is TGTGCCAGCAGTGATCTGCAGGGGGCGCGGGGGAACTATGGCTACACCTTC.

This clonotype was detected only a few times. The chain joins TRBV14 to TRBJ2-7; 7 nucleotides align to TRBD2. J was trimmed by 3 bases and V by 1 base; bases with no gene match: 9. This CDR3 has 16 residues. Germline values: CDR1 SGHDN, CDR2 FVKESK. The CDR3 DNA sequence: TGTGCCAGCAGCCAAGCAGGAGGGGCTAGCGGCTACGAGCAGTACTTC. It is translated as CASSQAGGASGYEQYF. Full variable domain (outside the CDR3, taken from reference TRBV14 and TRBJ2-7): EAGVTQFPSHSVIEKGQTVTLRCDPISGHDNLYWYRRVMGKEIKFLLHFVKESKQDESGMPNNRFLAERTGGTYSTLKVQPAELEDSGVYFCASSQAGGASGYEQYFGPGTRLTVT.

This clonotype was counted once. The V call is TRBV7-9, the J call TRBJ2-5; possible D gene TRBD2, 6 bases. The germline V gene has CDR1 SEHNR and CDR2 FQNEAQ (reference sequence). Trimming pared 5 bases from V and 0 bases from J, leaving 10 bases between. CDR3 length equals 14 residues. The CDR3 loop reads CASSTTSYQETQYF. CDR3 in DNA: TGTGCCAGCAGCACCACTAGCTACCAAGAGACCCAGTACTTC. Drawing the rest from reference TRBV7-9 and TRBJ2-5, the complete variable domain is DTGVSQNPRHKITKRGQNVTFRCDPISEHNRLYWYRQTLGQGPEFLTYFQNEAQLEKSRLLSDRFSAERPKGSFSTLEIQRTEQGDSAMYLCASSTTSYQETQYFGPGTRLLVL.

This clonotype was detected ten times or more. This chain links TRBV7-2 with TRBJ2-2; the D is unclear. Trimming removed 5 bases from V and 6 bases from J, with 13 bases in between. CDR1 and CDR2 (germline): SGHTA, FQGNSA. The CDR3 loop spans 14 amino acids. CDR3 coding DNA: TGTGCCAGCAGCACACAACCGTCGGCCGGGGAGCTGTTTTTT. Amino acid sequence: CASSTQPSAGELFF.

The V gene is TRBV29-1, the J gene TRBJ1-2; D gene ambiguous. The CDR3 spans 12 residues. Germline V gene sequence: CDR1 SQVTM, CDR2 ANQGSEA. Trimming cost V 6 bases and J 3 bases, with 11 bases left between them. This CDR3 reads CSVARWDYGYTF. The CDR3 DNA follows: TGCAGCGTCGCTAGGTGGGACTATGGCTACACCTTC.

The chain combines TRBV15 with TRBJ1-2; TRBD1 matches at 9 bases. The CDR3 is made up of 15 amino acids. V dropped 3 bases and J dropped 7; count of bases not matched to a gene: 9. Per the germline V gene, CDR1 is LNHNV and CDR2 is YYDKDF (reference sequence). The CDR3 is CATSRGQGEETGYTF. The CDR3 DNA follows: TGTGCCACCAGCAGGGGACAGGGAGAAGAAACTGGCTACACCTTC.

The chain combines TRBV29-1 with TRBJ2-2; 10 positions match TRBD2. With 4 bases clipped from V and 6 bases from J, the junction kept 8 bases outside the gene matches. The V gene's germline CDR1 is SQVTM and CDR2 ANQGSEA. CDR3 length equals 15 residues. Here the CDR3 DNA reads TGCAGCGTTGCCCGCTCGCTAGCGGGAGCCGGGGAGCTGTTTTTT. It specifies CSVARSLAGAGELFF.

This clonotype was seen repeatedly, ten times or more. The V call is TRBV14, the J call TRBJ1-2, with D hard to call. Trimming cost V 4 bases and J 5 bases, with 11 bases left between them. Germline V CDR1 and CDR2: SGHDN, FVKESK. The CDR3 extends over 13 amino acids. CDR3 in DNA: TGTGCCAGCAGCCCCGGCCATGAATATGGCTACACCTTC. Residues: CASSPGHEYGYTF.

This clonotype was observed many times. The chain recombines TRBV14 with TRBJ1-1; no firm D call. The CDR3 length is 13 residues. In germline, CDR1 is SGHDN, CDR2 FVKESK. The V gene lost 5 bases and the J gene lost 4 bases, with 11 bases spanning the gap. CDR3 sequence reads: CASSAFRSTEAFF. CDR3 bases: TGTGCCAGCAGCGCCTTTCGGAGCACTGAAGCTTTCTTT. The complete variable domain, with remaining parts taken from reference TRBV14 and TRBJ1-1, reads EAGVTQFPSHSVIEKGQTVTLRCDPISGHDNLYWYRRVMGKEIKFLLHFVKESKQDESGMPNNRFLAERTGGTYSTLKVQPAELEDSGVYFCASSAFRSTEAFFGQGTRLTVV.

This clonotype has a count of ten or more. The chain is built from TRBV5-1 and TRBJ1-1, with no clear D. Germline CDR1 is SGHRS and CDR2 is YFSETQ. The CDR3 has 16 amino acids. Trimming removed 1 base at V and 1 base at J, with 14 bases between. CDR3 region: CASSLNPGSPNTEAFF. The CDR3 DNA reads as TGCGCCAGCAGCTTGAACCCCGGGAGCCCGAACACTGAAGCTTTCTTT.

This clonotype was recorded a few times. The chain uses TRBV24-1 and TRBJ2-2; 10 bases map to TRBD1. This CDR3 spans 14 amino acids. Trimming at V came to 5 bases and at J to 4 bases, leaving 0 bases not matched to a gene. CDR1 is KGHDR and CDR2 is SFDVKD in the germline V gene. This chain's CDR3 is CATSGQGATGELFF. The CDR3 nucleotides are TGTGCCACCAGTGGACAGGGGGCCACCGGGGAGCTGTTTTTT.